The 9 T cell receptor beta chains below were found in one sample sequenced in a study of human T cells and chemical hapten exposure. TCRdb re-called the RACE reads with MiXCR, one entry per CDR3 protein. The sample carries 130,000 or so distinct CDR3 sequences, approximately 10% recorded once. Time point denoted: patch test 3, about 24 weeks after DPC sensitization. Treatment: therapeutic diphenylcyclopropenone sensitization with weekly scalp DPC. Here the sequenced sample was whole blood, taken in connection with sensitization to the hapten diphenylcyclopropenone (DPC). Receptor source: a woman aged 45-59 years with alopecia areata. Some clones in this sample may be carry-over from other donors' samples.

In its sample, this clonotype was seen a few times. V usage is TRBV18 and J usage is TRBJ1-3; 10 positions match TRBD1. The CDR3 has 16 residues. V trimming: 5 bases; J trimming: 4 bases; junction bases outside the gene matches: 8. Germline CDR1 reads KGHSH; CDR2 reads LQKENI. CDR3 in DNA: TGTGCCAGCTCAATCTCCGGGACAGGGGAAGGAAACACCATATATTTT. Protein: CASSISGTGEGNTIYF.

The V gene is TRBV20-1, the J gene TRBJ2-2; TRBD2 matches at 7 bases. The CDR3 contains 15 residues. The germline V gene encodes CDR1 DFQATT and CDR2 SNEGSKA (reference sequence). Trimming cost V 6 bases and J 5 bases; bases outside gene matches: 12. CDR3 loop: CSATNRGGRTGELFF. Written as DNA, the CDR3 is TGCAGTGCCACAAACCGGGGAGGGAGAACCGGGGAGCTGTTTTTT.

This clonotype appeared many times. This chain links TRBV3-1 with TRBJ2-1, with TRBD1 matching over 8 bases. V shed 3 bases and J 8 bases; nucleotides not matched to a gene: 9. Germline CDR1 and CDR2: LGHDT and YNNKEL (reference sequence). The CDR3 totals 15 residues. The CDR3 protein is CASSHPGQAIDEQFF. CDR3 DNA sequence: TGTGCCAGCAGCCATCCGGGACAGGCGATTGATGAGCAGTTCTTC.

The gene calls are TRBV7-3 and TRBJ2-1, with TRBD2 identical over 11 bases. Germline CDR1 SGHTA, CDR2 FQGTGA. The V and J ends lost 2 bases and 8 bases, in that order; junction bases with no gene match: 5. This CDR3 comprises 15 residues. The CDR3 DNA reads TGTGCCAGCAGCTTAGCTAGCGGGGGGTGGGATGAGCAGTTCTTC. Translation: CASSLASGGWDEQFF.

This clonotype was seen at least ten times. The chain has TRBV5-1 and TRBJ2-3; D is perhaps TRBD1 (5 bases). This CDR3 comprises 15 residues. Trimming pared 0 bases from V and 4 bases from J, leaving 12 bases between. Germline V gene lookup returns CDR1 SGHRS and CDR2 YFSETQ. CDR3 DNA: TGCGCCAGCAGCTTGGGGGATGGACATGCAGATACGCAGTATTTT. This sequence encodes CASSLGDGHADTQYF.

This clonotype was detected a few times. The chain couples TRBV7-9 to TRBJ2-1; D is unclear. The CDR3 contains 10 residues. V gave up 4 bases and J gave up 10 bases, with 5 bases separating them. CDR1 is SEHNR, CDR2 FQNEAQ, per germline (reference sequence). The DNA for the CDR3 is TGTGCCAGCAGCTGGGTAGAGCAGTTCTTC. It is translated as CASSWVEQFF.

This clonotype was seen a few times. The V and J genes are TRBV11-3 and TRBJ2-1; 9 bases match TRBD2. The germline CDR1 and CDR2 sequences are SGHNT and YENEEA. This CDR3 is 14 amino acids long. Trimming removed 3 bases from V and 10 bases from J; junction bases left unmatched: 7. CDR3 sequence reads: CASSFSGGPREQFF. The DNA for the CDR3 is TGTGCCAGCAGCTTTAGCGGGGGCCCCCGCGAGCAGTTCTTC.

The V call is TRBV3-1, the J call TRBJ2-7; the D gene could be TRBD1 or TRBD2 (5 bases each). This CDR3 region has 14 residues. V was cut by 6 bases and J by 7 bases, with 19 bases left in between. The V gene's germline CDR1 is LGHDT and CDR2 YNNKEL (reference sequence). The CDR3 here is CASRSAGTAKEQYF. CDR3 DNA sequence: TGTGCCAGCAGGAGTGCCGGGACGGCTAAGGAGCAGTACTTC.

This clonotype appeared many times. The chain combines TRBV24-1 with TRBJ2-3; 12 bases align to TRBD1. Trimming took 3 bases from V and 5 from J; bases not matched to a gene: 5. Germline V gives CDR1 KGHDR, CDR2 SFDVKD. This CDR3 is 16 amino acids long. CDR3 bases: TGTGCCACCAGTGATCGGGGACAGGGGGCCGGAGATACGCAGTATTTT. Its translation: CATSDRGQGAGDTQYF.